These 2 T cell receptor beta chains came from one sample sequenced in a study of graft-versus-host responses after intestinal transplantation. Intraepithelial and lamina propria lymphocytes were isolated from graft specimens. Method: immunoSEQ multiplex PCR; TCRdb's copy keeps in-frame clones and lacks some. The table lists 60,000 to 70,000 clones, under 90% of them singletons. The material sequenced was ileum tissue, taken less than 400 days after transplant. The receptors originated from a human patient who received an intestinal transplant, so some T cells may come from the graft donor.

The genes are TRBV27 and TRBJ2-7; the D gene is possibly TRBD2 (5 bases). Per the germline V gene, CDR1 is MNHEY and CDR2 is SMNVEV (reference sequence). V lost 5 bases, J lost 9 bases, and 20 bases lay in between. The CDR3 extends over 14 amino acids. The CDR3, as DNA: TGTGCCAGCAGTCCCCGTGAGGGATCTTATGTGCAGTACTTC. As protein: CASSPREGSYVQYF.

CDR3 sequence reads: CASSLQDGWGDTQYF. The DNA for the CDR3 is TGTGCCAGCAGTCTGCAGGACGGGTGGGGAGATACGCAGTATTTT. The V gene is TRBV6-6, the J gene TRBJ2-3; D ambiguous. This CDR3 spans 15 amino acids. V lost 5 bases and J lost 5, with 17 bases in between. Germline CDR1 and CDR2: MNHNY and SVGAGI (reference sequence).